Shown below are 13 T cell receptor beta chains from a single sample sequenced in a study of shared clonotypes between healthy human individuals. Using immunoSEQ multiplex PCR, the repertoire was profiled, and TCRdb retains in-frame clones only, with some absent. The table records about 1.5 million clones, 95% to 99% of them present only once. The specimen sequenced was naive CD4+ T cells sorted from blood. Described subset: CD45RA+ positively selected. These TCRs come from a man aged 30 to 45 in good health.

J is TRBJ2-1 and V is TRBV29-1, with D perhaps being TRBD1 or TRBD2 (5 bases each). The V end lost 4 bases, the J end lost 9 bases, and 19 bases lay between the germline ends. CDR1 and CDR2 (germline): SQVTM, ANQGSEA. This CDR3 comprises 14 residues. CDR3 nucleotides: TGCAGCGTTGTAGTTGAGGGGCAGGTGGGTGAGCAGTTCTTC. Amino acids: CSVVVEGQVGEQFF.

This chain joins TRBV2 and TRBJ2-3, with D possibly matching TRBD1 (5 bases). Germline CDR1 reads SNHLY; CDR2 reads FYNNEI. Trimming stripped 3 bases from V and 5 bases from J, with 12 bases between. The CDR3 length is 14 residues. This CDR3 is CASSDSRAGDTQYF. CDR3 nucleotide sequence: TGTGCCAGCAGTGATTCCAGGGCTGGAGATACGCAGTATTTT.

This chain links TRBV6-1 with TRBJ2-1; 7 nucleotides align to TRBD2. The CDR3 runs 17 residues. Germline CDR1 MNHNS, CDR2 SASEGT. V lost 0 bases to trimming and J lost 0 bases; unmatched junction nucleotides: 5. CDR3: CASSEAPAGVSYNEQFF. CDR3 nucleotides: TGTGCCAGCAGTGAAGCGCCCGCGGGAGTCTCCTACAATGAGCAGTTCTTC.

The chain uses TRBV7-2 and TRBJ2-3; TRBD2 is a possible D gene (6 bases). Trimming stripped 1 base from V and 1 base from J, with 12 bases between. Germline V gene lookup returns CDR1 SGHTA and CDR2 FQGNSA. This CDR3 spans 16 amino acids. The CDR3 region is CASSLGFRGGTDTQYF. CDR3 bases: TGTGCCAGCAGCTTAGGTTTTCGCGGGGGCACAGATACGCAGTATTTT.

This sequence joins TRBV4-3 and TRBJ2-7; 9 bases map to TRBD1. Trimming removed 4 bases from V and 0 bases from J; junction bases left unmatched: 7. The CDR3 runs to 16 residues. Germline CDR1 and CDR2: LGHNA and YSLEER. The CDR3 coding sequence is TGCGCCAGCAGCCGACAACCGGGACAGGGCTCCTACGAGCAGTACTTC. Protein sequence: CASSRQPGQGSYEQYF.

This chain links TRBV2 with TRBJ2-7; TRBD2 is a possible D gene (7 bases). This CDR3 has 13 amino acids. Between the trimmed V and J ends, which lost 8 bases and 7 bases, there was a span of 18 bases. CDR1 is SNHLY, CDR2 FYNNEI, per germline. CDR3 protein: CASWVGGAREQYF. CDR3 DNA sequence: TGTGCCAGCTGGGTAGGGGGGGCGAGGGAGCAGTACTTC.

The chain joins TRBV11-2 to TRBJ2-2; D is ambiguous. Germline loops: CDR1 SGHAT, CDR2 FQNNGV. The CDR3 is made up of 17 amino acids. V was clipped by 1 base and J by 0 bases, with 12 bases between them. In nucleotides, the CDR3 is TGTGCCAGCAGCTTAGTTGGCAGCACCGCGAACACCGGGGAGCTGTTTTTT. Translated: CASSLVGSTANTGELFF.

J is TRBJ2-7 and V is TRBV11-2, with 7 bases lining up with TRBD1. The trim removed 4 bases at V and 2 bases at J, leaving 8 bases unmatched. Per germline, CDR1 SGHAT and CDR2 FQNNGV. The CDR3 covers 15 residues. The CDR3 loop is CASSSWTGPTYEQYF. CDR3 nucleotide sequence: TGTGCCAGCAGCTCCTGGACAGGACCGACCTACGAGCAGTACTTC.

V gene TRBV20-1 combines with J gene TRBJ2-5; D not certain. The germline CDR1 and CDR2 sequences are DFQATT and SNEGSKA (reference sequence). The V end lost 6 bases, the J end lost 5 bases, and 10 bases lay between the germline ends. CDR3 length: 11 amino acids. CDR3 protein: CSAVSLETQYF. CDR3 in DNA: TGCAGTGCAGTCAGCCTGGAGACCCAGTACTTC.

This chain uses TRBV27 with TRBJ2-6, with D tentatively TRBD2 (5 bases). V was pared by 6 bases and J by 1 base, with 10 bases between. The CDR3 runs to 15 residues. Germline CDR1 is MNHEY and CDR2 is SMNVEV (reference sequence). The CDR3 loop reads CASRLEGSGANVLTF. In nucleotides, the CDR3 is TGTGCCAGCAGGCTCGAGGGTTCTGGGGCCAACGTCCTGACTTTC. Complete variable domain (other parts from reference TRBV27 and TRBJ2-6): EAQVTQNPRYLITVTGKKLTVTCSQNMNHEYMSWYRQDPGLGLRQIYYSMNVEVTDKGDVPEGYKVSRKEKRNFPLILESPSPNQTSLYFCASRLEGSGANVLTFGAGSRLTVL.

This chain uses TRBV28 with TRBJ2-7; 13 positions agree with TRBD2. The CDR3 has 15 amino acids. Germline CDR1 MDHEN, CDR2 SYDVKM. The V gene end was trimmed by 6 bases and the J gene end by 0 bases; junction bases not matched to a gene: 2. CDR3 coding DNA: TGTGCCAGCAGATGGACTAGCGGGAGCTCCTACGAGCAGTACTTC. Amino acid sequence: CASRWTSGSSYEQYF. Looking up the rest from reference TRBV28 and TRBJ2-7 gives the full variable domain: DVKVTQSSRYLVKRTGEKVFLECVQDMDHENMFWYRQDPGLGLRLIYFSYDVKMKEKGDIPEGYSVSREKKERFSLILESASTNQTSMYLCASRWTSGSSYEQYFGPGTRLTVT.

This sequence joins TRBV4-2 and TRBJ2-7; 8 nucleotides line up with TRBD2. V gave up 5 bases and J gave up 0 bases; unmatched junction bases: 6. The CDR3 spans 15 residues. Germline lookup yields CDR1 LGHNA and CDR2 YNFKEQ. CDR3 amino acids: CASSLGGTSSYEQYF. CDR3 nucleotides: TGTGCCAGCAGCTTGGGTGGGACTAGCTCCTACGAGCAGTACTTC.

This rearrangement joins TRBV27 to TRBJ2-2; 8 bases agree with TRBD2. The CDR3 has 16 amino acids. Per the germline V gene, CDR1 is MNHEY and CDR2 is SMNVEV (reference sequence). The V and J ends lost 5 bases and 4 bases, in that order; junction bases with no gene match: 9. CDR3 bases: TGTGCCAGCAGTCCTCATAGCGGGAATCCCACCGGGGAGCTGTTTTTT. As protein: CASSPHSGNPTGELFF.